The text below deals with one T cell receptor (beta chain). Trimming took off 5 bases at V and 3 bases at J, with 13 bases between the two ends. Germline-derived CDR1 and CDR2 are MNHEY and SVGAGI. The CDR3 covers 15 residues. This entry belongs to a study of blood T cell repertoires in COVID-19. Looking at the study overall: Acute and convalescent COVID-19 samples came from the United States, Italy and Spain. T cells, B-cell-depleted T cells, or PBMCs supplied cDNA or gDNA.

Per the original data handling: Amplification from reference gene primers served as the basis for estimated nucleated cell counts. Here immunoSEQ multiplex PCR was the method, and the copy in TCRdb shows in-frame clones only, minus some. The V and J calls and clone size are taken from that table; D and trimming were inferred from the DNA. The sample comprises 200,000 to 250,000 clones, roughly 82% of which are singletons, and about 4.4% rests with the top ten. This clonotype was obtained from an older woman with acute or convalescent COVID-19. Sequenced input: peripheral blood. The chain has TRBV6-5 and TRBJ1-4, with D maybe TRBD1 (6 bases). The CDR3 reads CASSPQGRANEKLFF. In DNA, the CDR3 is TGTGCCAGCAGTCCTCAGGGGCGAGCTAATGAAAAACTGTTTTTT.